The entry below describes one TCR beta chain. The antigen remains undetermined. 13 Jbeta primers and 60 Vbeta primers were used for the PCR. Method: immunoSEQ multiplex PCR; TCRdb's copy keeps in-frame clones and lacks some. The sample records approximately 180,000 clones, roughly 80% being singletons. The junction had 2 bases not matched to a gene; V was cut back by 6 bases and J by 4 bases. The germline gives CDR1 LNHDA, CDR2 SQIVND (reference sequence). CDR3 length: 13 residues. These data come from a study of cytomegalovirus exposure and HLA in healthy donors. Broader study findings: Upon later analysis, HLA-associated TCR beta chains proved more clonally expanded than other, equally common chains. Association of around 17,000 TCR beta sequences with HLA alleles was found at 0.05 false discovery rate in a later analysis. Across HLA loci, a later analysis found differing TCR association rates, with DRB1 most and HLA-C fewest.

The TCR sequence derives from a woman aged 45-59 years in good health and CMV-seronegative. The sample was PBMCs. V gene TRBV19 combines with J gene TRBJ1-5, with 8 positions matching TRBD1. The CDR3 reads CASRQGANQPQHF. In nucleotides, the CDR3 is TGTGCCAGTAGGCAGGGGGCAAATCAGCCCCAGCATTTT. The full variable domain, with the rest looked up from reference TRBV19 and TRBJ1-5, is DGGITQSPKYLFRKEGQNVTLSCEQNLNHDAMYWYRQDPGQGLRLIYYSQIVNDFQKGDIAEGYSVSREKKESFPLTVTSAQKNPTAFYLCASRQGANQPQHFGDGTRLSIL.